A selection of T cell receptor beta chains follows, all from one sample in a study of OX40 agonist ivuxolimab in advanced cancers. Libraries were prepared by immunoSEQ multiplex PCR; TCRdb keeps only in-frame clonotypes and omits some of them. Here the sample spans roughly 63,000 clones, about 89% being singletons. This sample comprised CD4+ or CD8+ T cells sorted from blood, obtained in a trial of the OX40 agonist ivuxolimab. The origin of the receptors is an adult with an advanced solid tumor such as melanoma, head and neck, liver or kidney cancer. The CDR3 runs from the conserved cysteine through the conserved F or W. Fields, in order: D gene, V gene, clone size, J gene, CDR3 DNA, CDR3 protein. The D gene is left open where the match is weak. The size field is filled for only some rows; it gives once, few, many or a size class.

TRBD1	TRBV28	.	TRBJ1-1	TGTGCCAGCGTCATAACAGGGGGCCGAAGGGCTTTCTTT	CASVITGGRRAFF
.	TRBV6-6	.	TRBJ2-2	TGTGCCGGCGAGACAGGACTGAACACCGGGGAGCTGTTTTTT	CAGETGLNTGELFF
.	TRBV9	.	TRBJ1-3	TGTGCCAGCAGCGTACCGGGAAACACCATATATTTT	CASSVPGNTIYF
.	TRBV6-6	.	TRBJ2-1	TGTGCCAGTACTCAGGACAATGAGCAGTTCTTC	CASTQDNEQFF
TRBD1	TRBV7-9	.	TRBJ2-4	TGTGCCAGCAGCTTAGGACAGGGGATGAACATTCAGTACTTC	CASSLGQGMNIQYF
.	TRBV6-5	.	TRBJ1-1	TGTGCCAGCAGTTACGCAGGGAGAGGTAGCACTGAAGCTTTCTTT	CASSYAGRGSTEAFF
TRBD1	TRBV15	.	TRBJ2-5	TGTGCCACCAGCGACCTGACAGGGGCGCGTGAGACCCAGTACTTC	CATSDLTGARETQYF
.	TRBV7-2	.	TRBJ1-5	TGTGCCAGCAGCTTATCTATGATTCAGCCCCAGCATTTT	CASSLSMIQPQHF
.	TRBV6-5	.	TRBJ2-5	TGTGCCAGCAGTTACCCCATGGGAGAGACCCAGTACTTC	CASSYPMGETQYF
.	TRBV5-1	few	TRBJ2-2	TGCGCCAGCAGCATAGGACCTAACACCGGGGAGCTGTTTTTT	CASSIGPNTGELFF
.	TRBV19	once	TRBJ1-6	TGTGCCAGTAGCTCGATAGGGGGGAATTCACCCCTCCACTTT	CASSSIGGNSPLHF
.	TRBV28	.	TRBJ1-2	TGTGCCAGCAGGCTAGGGTTTGACAGAAACTATGGCTACACCTTC	CASRLGFDRNYGYTF
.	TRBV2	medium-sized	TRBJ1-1	TGTGCCAGCAGCATCATGAACACTGAAGCTTTCTTT	CASSIMNTEAFF
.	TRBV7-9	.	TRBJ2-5	TGTGCCAGCAGCTTATTGGGGACCCAGTACTTC	CASSLLGTQYF
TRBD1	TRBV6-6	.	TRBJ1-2	TGTGCCAGCAGGGGACAGGGGGCGCACTATGGCTACACCTTC	CASRGQGAHYGYTF
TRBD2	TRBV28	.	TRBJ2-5	TGTGCCAGCAGTCCTATAGCGGGAGAAGAGACCCAGTACTTC	CASSPIAGEETQYF
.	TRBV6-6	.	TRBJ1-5	TGTGCCAGCAAGTCCCAGGGGCCGGGGGGGCCCCAGCATTTT	CASKSQGPGGPQHF
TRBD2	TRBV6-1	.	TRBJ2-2	TGTGCCAGCAGTGTAGTGACTAGCGGGAGTAACACCGGGGAGCTGTTTTTT	CASSVVTSGSNTGELFF
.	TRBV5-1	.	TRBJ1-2	TGCGCCAGCAGCCGGGAAGGGTCTGGCTATGGCTACACCTTC	CASSREGSGYGYTF
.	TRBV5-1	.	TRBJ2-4	TGCGCCAGCAGCCTAGGACTTTCCCCCCCCCAAAACATTCAGTACTTC	CASSLGLSPPQNIQYF
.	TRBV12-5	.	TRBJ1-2	TGTGCTGTCACAGGGAGAGTGTCCTGGGCCGTGTCCACCCGTCAGGATGGCTACACCTTC	CAVTGRVSWAVSTRQDGYTF
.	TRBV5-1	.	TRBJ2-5	TGCGCCAGCAGCTTGGTAGGAGAGACCCAGTACTTC	CASSLVGETQYF
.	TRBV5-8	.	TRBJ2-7	TGTGCCAGCAGCCGGGCCCACTACGAGCAGTACTTC	CASSRAHYEQYF
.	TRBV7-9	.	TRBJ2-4	TGTGCCAGCAGCTTACAGGGAGAGGACATTCAGTACTTC	CASSLQGEDIQYF
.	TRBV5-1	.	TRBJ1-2	TGCGCCAGCAGGGTTTCAGGGGATCATGGCTACACCTTC	CASRVSGDHGYTF
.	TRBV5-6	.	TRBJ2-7	TGTGCCAGCAGCTGGGGAAGTCGGGACTACGAGCAGTACTTC	CASSWGSRDYEQYF
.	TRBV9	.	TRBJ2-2	TGTGCCAGCAGCGCCCGATATGGGGAGCTGTTTTTT	CASSARYGELFF
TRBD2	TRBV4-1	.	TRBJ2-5	TGCGCCAGCAGCCAAGAGGCCCCTAGCGGGAGAGAGACCCAGTACTTC	CASSQEAPSGRETQYF
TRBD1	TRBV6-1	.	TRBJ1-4	TGTGCCAGCTCAAGGACAGGGACGAAACTGTTTTTT	CASSRTGTKLFF
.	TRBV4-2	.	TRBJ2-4	TGTGCCAGCACCGCACAGGAGGGGGCATCCAAAAACATTCAGTACTTC	CASTAQEGASKNIQYF
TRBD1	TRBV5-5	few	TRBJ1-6	TGTGCCAGCAGCCCCTATGGACAGGGCTCTTCACCCCTCCACTTT	CASSPYGQGSSPLHF
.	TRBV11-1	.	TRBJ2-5	TGTGCCAGCAGCCCCCCGGCGGGTAAAGAGACCCAGTACTTC	CASSPPAGKETQYF
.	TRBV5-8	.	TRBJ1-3	TGTGCCAGCAGCCCCGGACGCCTCTCTGGAAACACCATATATTTT	CASSPGRLSGNTIYF
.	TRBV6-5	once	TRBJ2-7	TGTGCCAGCAAGGACCCTTACGAGCAGTACTTC	CASKDPYEQYF
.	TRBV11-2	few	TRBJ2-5	TGTGCCAGCAGCCGGTCGGGCAGCGAAGAGACCCAGTACTTC	CASSRSGSEETQYF
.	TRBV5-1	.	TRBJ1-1	TGCGCCAGCAGCTCGCTACCGGGGAACACTGAAGCTTTCTTT	CASSSLPGNTEAFF
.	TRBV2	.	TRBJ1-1	TGTGCCAGCAGTCAGACGAACACTGAAGCTTTCTTT	CASSQTNTEAFF
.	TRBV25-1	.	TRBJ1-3	TGTGCCAGCAGTGATCCGGGGGGCCTCGGAAACACCATATATTTT	CASSDPGGLGNTIYF
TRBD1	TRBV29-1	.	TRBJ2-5	TGCAGCGCCCGACAGGGTTCAGAGACCCAGTACTTC	CSARQGSETQYF
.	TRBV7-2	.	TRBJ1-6	TGTGCCAGCATCTCCTCGGGAGGAGGTTCACCCCTCCACTTT	CASISSGGGSPLHF
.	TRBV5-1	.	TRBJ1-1	TGCGCCAGCAGCGGGGACGGCTGGAACACTGAAGCTTTCTTT	CASSGDGWNTEAFF
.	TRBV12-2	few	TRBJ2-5	TGTGCAAGTCGCTTAAGGTACGGGTTAGCGGGGGGACTTAGAGAGACCCAGTACTTC	CASRLRYGLAGGLRETQYF